The rows below give T cell receptor beta chains drawn from one sample of a study of blood T cells in healthy people across ages. TCRdb fed the 5' RACE reads into MiXCR, producing one record per CDR3 protein. The sample has about 580,000 distinct CDR3 sequences, under 55% seen once. The sample comprised blood. The receptors were gathered from a man of 80 years or more in good health. Both conserved end residues are part of each CDR3. A D gene is named only where the DNA matches it firmly. Clone size appears in some rows only: once, few, many, or a class for an expanded clone.

D	size	J	V	DNA	CDR3
TRBD2	-	TRBJ2-1	TRBV20-1	TGCAGTGCCCAGGGAGGTAGCGGGAGCTCCTACAATGAGCAGTTCTTC	CSAQGGSGSSYNEQFF
-	-	TRBJ2-6	TRBV30	TGTGCCCAATTGGGGCCTGGGGCCGACGTCCTGACTTTC	CAQLGPGADVLTF
TRBD1	-	TRBJ1-6	TRBV11-1	TGTGTCAGCAGCCCCAGGACAGGGGCTTCACCCCTCCACTTT	CVSSPRTGASPLHF
-	-	TRBJ2-7	TRBV7-2	TGTGCCAGCAGAGAGGTGAGACCAGGGCGGGACGAGCAGTACTTC	CASREVRPGRDEQYF
TRBD1	-	TRBJ2-5	TRBV7-2	TGTGCCAGCAGCTTGGGACAGGGGGCGAAAACGCCGACCCAGTACTTC	CASSLGQGAKTPTQYF
-	-	TRBJ2-3	TRBV29-1	TGCAGCCCAGTCCGGAGCACAGATACGCAGTATTTT	CSPVRSTDTQYF
-	few	TRBJ1-4	TRBV6-6	TGTGCCAGCAGTCGGGATATGTCTGGTGAAAAACTGTTTTTT	CASSRDMSGEKLFF
-	-	TRBJ2-4	TRBV11-1	TGTGCCAGCAGCCACTGGGGAATAGGGGCCAAAAACATTCAGTACTTC	CASSHWGIGAKNIQYF
-	few	TRBJ2-1	TRBV7-2	TGTGCCAGCAGCAACCGGGACTCATTCGGTGAGCAGTTCTTC	CASSNRDSFGEQFF
TRBD2	-	TRBJ2-3	TRBV10-3	TGTGCCATCAGTGAAGGCGGGAGGGCCACAGATACGCAGTATTTT	CAISEGGRATDTQYF
-	-	TRBJ1-1	TRBV4-1	TGCGCCAGCAGCCAACAGGGGCTGGTCGGAACTGAAGCTTTCTTT	CASSQQGLVGTEAFF
TRBD1	once	TRBJ1-2	TRBV7-2	TGTGCCAGCAGCTGGACAGGGGGCCTAGGCTACACCTTC	CASSWTGGLGYTF
TRBD1	-	TRBJ2-5	TRBV29-1	TGCAGCGTCGGACAGGGGTCTGAGACCCAGTACTTC	CSVGQGSETQYF
TRBD2	-	TRBJ2-5	TRBV7-2	TGTGCCAGCAGTTTCCGAGGGCGGGGGGCCATTGGGGGCCAAGAGACCCAGTACTTC	CASSFRGRGAIGGQETQYF
TRBD2	-	TRBJ2-3	TRBV15	TGTGCCACCAGCCGGAGGACTAGCGGGGTGGATACGCAGTATTTT	CATSRRTSGVDTQYF
-	-	TRBJ1-1	TRBV18	TGTGCCAGCTCACCGGAGGGTACGGCGGCTTTCTTT	CASSPEGTAAFF
-	-	TRBJ2-3	TRBV7-8	TGTGCCAGCAGCTTAGTTTCGGGCGGCCTTAGCACAGATACGCAGTATTTT	CASSLVSGGLSTDTQYF
-	few	TRBJ2-1	TRBV10-3	TGTGCCATCAGTGAGTCGAGAGGGGTCCCCACCTACAATGAGCAGTTCTTC	CAISESRGVPTYNEQFF
TRBD1	-	TRBJ1-5	TRBV20-1	TGCAGTGCTAGACCAAGACAGGGGATCAATAGCAATCAGCCCCAGCATTTT	CSARPRQGINSNQPQHF
TRBD1	-	TRBJ1-4	TRBV6-6	TGTGCCAGCAACCTCGCTCGGGACAGGGGTGAAAAACTGTTTTTT	CASNLARDRGEKLFF
-	many	TRBJ2-5	TRBV4-2	TGTGCCAGCAGCCAAGCGTTCCAGGGCGACCAAGAGACCCAGTACTTC	CASSQAFQGDQETQYF
-	-	TRBJ1-2	TRBV20-1	TGCAGTGCTAGAGGGGACACTGGCTACACCTTC	CSARGDTGYTF
TRBD2	few	TRBJ2-5	TRBV3-1	TGTGCCAGCAGCCCAAGGCGGACTAGCGGGTTGGAGACCCAGTACTTC	CASSPRRTSGLETQYF
-	-	TRBJ1-2	TRBV7-2	TGTGCCAGCAGCATGACGCGACCCCTTAACTATGGCTACACCTTC	CASSMTRPLNYGYTF
TRBD2	-	TRBJ2-1	TRBV18	TGTGCCAGCTCACCAATCCAACGTAGCGGGGTTTTGAATGAGCAGTTCTTC	CASSPIQRSGVLNEQFF
TRBD2	once	TRBJ2-7	TRBV20-1	TGCAGTGCTAGTGGGGGAATAGCGGGAGGGAGTATATACGAGCAGTACTTC	CSASGGIAGGSIYEQYF
TRBD2	-	TRBJ2-3	TRBV24-1	TGTGCCACCAGTGAAAAGCGGGAGTACACAGATACGCAGTATTTT	CATSEKREYTDTQYF
TRBD2	few	TRBJ2-5	TRBV7-2	TGTGCCAGCAGCCGGAGGGACTACGAGACCCAGTACTTC	CASSRRDYETQYF
-	-	TRBJ1-5	TRBV18	TGTGCCAGCGCGCGGCGCGGGGGCGCGGATCAGCCCCAGCATTTT	CASARRGGADQPQHF
-	few	TRBJ2-4	TRBV7-2	TGTGCCAGCAGCCCCACTCTGGGGGGGGCAGGGAACATTCAGTACTTC	CASSPTLGGAGNIQYF
-	-	TRBJ1-2	TRBV6-2/TRBV6-3	TGTGCCAGCAGTTACTCCAGGGGCAGGGAATATGGCTACACCTTC	CASSYSRGREYGYTF
-	few	TRBJ1-2	TRBV5-1	TGCGCCAGCAGCCCACTTTCGACGAACTCGGGCTACACCTTC	CASSPLSTNSGYTF
-	-	TRBJ2-3	TRBV6-6	TGTGCCAGCAGTTATCCGGACAGCACAGATACGCAGTATTTT	CASSYPDSTDTQYF
TRBD1	many	TRBJ2-7	TRBV6-5	TGTGCCAGCAGGATTACGGACAGGACCTACGAGCAGTACTTC	CASRITDRTYEQYF
-	few	TRBJ2-5	TRBV20-1	TGCAGTGCTAGAGATGTGGGCCAAGAGACCCAGTACTTC	CSARDVGQETQYF
-	-	TRBJ1-5	TRBV7-8	TGTGCCAGCAGCTTACCGGATTTCCAGGGAGATCAGCCCCAGCATTTT	CASSLPDFQGDQPQHF
-	-	TRBJ2-3	TRBV7-8	TGTGCCAGCAGCTTAAAGAGAGGCACAGATACGCAGTATTTT	CASSLKRGTDTQYF
-	few	TRBJ2-1	TRBV4-2	TGTGCCAGCAGCCAAGATGGGAATAGTCTTCGGAATGAGCAGTTCTTC	CASSQDGNSLRNEQFF
-	many	TRBJ2-4	TRBV15	TGTGCCACCAGCGCCGGGGGGCAGGAACGCAAAAACATTCAGTACTTC	CATSAGGQERKNIQYF
-	few	TRBJ2-1	TRBV2	TGTGCCAGCAATCCGAATTTCCCCAGTGAGCAGTTCTTC	CASNPNFPSEQFF
-	-	TRBJ2-6	TRBV15	TGTGCCACCAGCAGAGGTGTCAGTCTACCCTCTGGGGCCAACGTCCTGACTTTC	CATSRGVSLPSGANVLTF
-	-	TRBJ2-4	TRBV12-3/TRBV12-4	TGTGCCAGCAGTTTCATCCCAGGGGTAGGCATTCAGTACTTC	CASSFIPGVGIQYF